Listed below are T cell receptor beta chains from one sample, sequenced in a study of blood T cell repertoires in COVID-19. Clones were read by immunoSEQ multiplex PCR, and TCRdb kept only the in-frame ones, dropping some. The repertoire holds about 60,000 clones, with about 77% as singletons. Material: peripheral blood. Every receptor here comes from a human donor in a cohort sampled during active COVID-19. Each CDR3 is given with its conserved first and last residue. D genes are given only for firm matches. Expanded clones get a size class; other rows say once, few or many, or leave the size out.

v_call	d_call	j_call	clone_size	cdr3_aa	cdr3_nt
TRBV18	.	TRBJ2-3	.	CASSPVGGDGADTQYF	TGTGCCAGCTCACCCGTAGGAGGGGATGGCGCAGATACGCAGTATTTT
TRBV7-3	.	TRBJ2-1	.	CASSLTSGGNNEQFF	TGTGCCAGCAGCTTAACTAGTGGGGGGAACAATGAGCAGTTCTTC
TRBV5-4	.	TRBJ2-5	.	CASSSHRDFQETQYF	TGTGCCAGCAGCTCTCATCGGGACTTCCAAGAGACCCAGTACTTC
TRBV7-3	TRBD2	TRBJ2-5	.	CASSINPGTSGLETQYF	TGTGCCAGCAGCATCAACCCCGGGACTAGCGGGTTAGAGACCCAGTACTTC
TRBV6-1	.	TRBJ2-3	.	CASSDRGPTDTQYF	TGTGCCAGCAGTGATAGGGGTCCCACAGATACGCAGTATTTT
TRBV5-1	.	TRBJ2-5	.	CASSSVWEGEETQYF	TGCGCCAGCAGCTCCGTTTGGGAGGGGGAAGAGACCCAGTACTTC
TRBV4-2	.	TRBJ2-3	.	CASSQEGVGTDTQYF	TGTGCCAGCAGCCAAGAGGGAGTGGGCACAGATACGCAGTATTTT
TRBV7-9	TRBD1	TRBJ2-1	.	CASSLSGGEQFF	TGTGCCAGCAGCTTATCAGGGGGTGAGCAGTTCTTC
TRBV12-3/TRBV12-4	.	TRBJ2-5	.	CASSLFPETQYF	TGTGCCAGCAGTTTATTCCCGGAGACCCAGTACTTC
TRBV28	.	TRBJ1-1	.	CASSLQLNTEAFF	TGTGCCAGCAGTTTACAGTTGAACACTGAAGCTTTCTTT
TRBV27	.	TRBJ1-5	.	CASSPDYNGQPQHF	TGTGCCAGCAGTCCCGACTATAATGGTCAGCCCCAGCATTTT
TRBV3-1/TRBV3-2	.	TRBJ1-2	.	CASSELGQQGRGGYTF	TGTGCCAGCAGCGAACTGGGTCAACAGGGTAGGGGTGGCTACACCTTC
TRBV5-5	.	TRBJ2-1	few	CASSSDRKYYNEQFF	TGTGCCAGCAGCTCGGACAGAAAGTACTACAATGAGCAGTTCTTC
TRBV10-1	TRBD2	TRBJ2-1	.	CASSESAASGRSSYNEQFF	TGCGCCAGCAGTGAGTCGGCGGCTAGCGGGAGAAGCTCCTACAATGAGCAGTTCTTC
TRBV7-9	TRBD2	TRBJ2-1	.	CASSPGNSGSSEQFF	TGTGCCAGCAGCCCTGGGAATAGCGGGAGCAGCGAGCAGTTCTTC
TRBV6-1	TRBD1	TRBJ1-3	few	CASSDSGQGPWDTIYF	TGTGCCAGCAGTGACAGCGGACAGGGCCCCTGGGACACCATATATTTT
TRBV28	.	TRBJ1-5	.	CASSPLTGRQIQPQHF	TGTGCCAGCAGTCCCCTAACAGGTCGGCAGATTCAGCCCCAGCATTTT
TRBV5-1	TRBD1	TRBJ2-4	.	CASSPQTGLKNIQYF	TGCGCCAGCAGCCCCCAGACAGGGCTCAAAAACATTCAGTACTTC
TRBV18	.	TRBJ2-1	once	CASSPSDPGGTYNEQFF	TGTGCCAGCTCTCCCTCGGACCCCGGAGGTACCTACAATGAGCAGTTCTTC
TRBV2	TRBD1	TRBJ2-1	.	CASSRDRVGFADNEQFF	TGTGCCAGCAGCCGGGACAGGGTTGGTTTCGCGGACAATGAGCAGTTCTTC
TRBV2	TRBD2	TRBJ2-1	.	CASSEASGRYNEQFF	TGTGCCAGCAGTGAAGCTAGCGGGAGATACAATGAGCAGTTCTTC
TRBV3-1/TRBV3-2	.	TRBJ1-2	.	CASSQAGLMIYGYTF	TGTGCCAGCAGCCAAGCCGGACTGATGATATATGGCTACACCTTC
TRBV3-1/TRBV3-2	TRBD2	TRBJ2-5	.	CASSPLAGETQYF	TGTGCCAGCAGCCCCCTAGCGGGGGAGACCCAGTACTTC
TRBV21-1	.	TRBJ2-2	.	CASSPGESGGAPTGELFF	TGTGCCAGCAGCCCTGGGGAGTCCGGGGGGGCCCCGACCGGGGAGCTGTTTTTT
TRBV11-2	TRBD2	TRBJ2-1	.	CASSLGWGGGEQFF	TGTGCCAGCAGCTTGGGTTGGGGGGGTGGTGAGCAGTTCTTC
TRBV11-3	.	TRBJ1-1	.	CASSHGGTEAFF	TGTGCCAGCAGCCACGGTGGCACTGAAGCTTTCTTT
TRBV2	TRBD1	TRBJ2-5	.	CATGQVQETQYF	TGTGCCACCGGACAGGTACAAGAGACCCAGTACTTC
TRBV7-2	.	TRBJ1-2	.	CASSLDRVDDYGYTF	TGTGCCAGCAGCTTAGACAGGGTGGATGACTATGGCTACACCTTC